This is a list of T cell receptor beta chains from one sample in a study of blood T cell repertoires in COVID-19. The assay was immunoSEQ multiplex PCR, and TCRdb's table has in-frame clones only and misses some. Of 340,000 or so clones detected, around 86% appear once; the ten largest clones hold roughly 4.2%. Sequencing was carried out using PBMCs or T cells enriched from blood (not recorded which). Every receptor here comes from a woman in her 40s with acute COVID-19. Each CDR3 is given with its conserved first and last residue. D genes are given only for firm matches. The listing skips clone size in some rows; elsewhere it reads once, few, many or a size class.

j_call clone_size d_call v_call cdr3_aa cdr3_nt
TRBJ2-1 . . TRBV11-2 CASSSGIRSYNEQFF TGTGCCAGCAGCTCCGGGATCCGATCCTACAATGAGCAGTTCTTC
TRBJ2-7 . TRBD1 TRBV5-1 CASSWATGTGSYEQYF TGCGCCAGCAGCTGGGCTACCGGGACAGGGAGCTACGAGCAGTACTTC
TRBJ2-1 . TRBD1 TRBV7-9 CASSLAQGAHNEQFF TGTGCCAGCAGCTTAGCACAGGGGGCCCACAATGAGCAGTTCTTC
TRBJ2-6 . . TRBV18 CASSPSLDSSSGANVLTF TGTGCCAGCTCACCAAGCTTGGACTCCAGCTCTGGGGCCAACGTCCTGACTTTC
TRBJ2-1 . . TRBV5-1 CASIPASGNEQFF TGCGCCAGCATCCCCGCATCCGGCAATGAGCAGTTCTTC
TRBJ1-2 . . TRBV3-1/TRBV3-2 CASSRRGNGGYTF TGTGCCAGCAGCCGCCGGGGTAATGGTGGCTACACCTTC
TRBJ2-7 . . TRBV6-5 CASQVGGPYEQYF TGTGCCAGCCAAGTGGGAGGACCCTACGAGCAGTACTTC
TRBJ1-5 few TRBD1 TRBV18 CASSPGQGGSQPQHF TGTGCCAGCTCACCAGGACAGGGAGGGAGCCAGCCCCAGCATTTT
TRBJ2-7 . TRBD2 TRBV5-3 CARPGMCSGSLKPYEQYF TGTGCCAGACCCGGTATGTGTAGCGGGAGTTTAAAACCCTACGAGCAGTACTTC
TRBJ1-1 . TRBD1 TRBV2 CAIDRAYTEAFF TGTGCCATCGACAGGGCGTACACTGAAGCTTTCTTT
TRBJ2-5 once TRBD2 TRBV11-2 CASSLVPAGGSGETQYF TGTGCCAGCAGCTTAGTTCCAGCGGGGGGCTCGGGGGAGACCCAGTACTTC
TRBJ1-2 . . TRBV7-9 CASSRSQGPGGYTF TGTGCCAGCAGCCGGTCACAGGGACCTGGGGGCTACACCTTC
TRBJ2-1 . TRBD2 TRBV18 CASSPILGLAGNPYNEQFF TGTGCCAGCTCACCCATCCTGGGACTAGCGGGAAACCCCTACAATGAGCAGTTCTTC
TRBJ2-1 . TRBD2 TRBV18 CASSPIVIAGGPGSNEQFF TGTGCCAGCTCACCAATCGTTATAGCGGGAGGGCCTGGTAGCAATGAGCAGTTCTTC
TRBJ2-5 . . TRBV7-8 CASSVREWGETQYF TGTGCCAGCAGCGTCCGGGAGTGGGGAGAGACCCAGTACTTC
TRBJ1-4 . . TRBV5-4 CASSLPGPGEEKLFF TGTGCCAGCAGCTTACCGGGCCCTGGGGAGGAAAAACTGTTTTTT
TRBJ2-5 . TRBD1 TRBV5-1 CASSFNPTGAGETQYF TGCGCCAGCAGCTTTAACCCGACAGGGGCTGGAGAGACCCAGTACTTC
TRBJ1-6 . TRBD1 TRBV2 CASSGQGPPLHF TGTGCCAGCAGCGGACAGGGACCACCCCTCCACTTT
TRBJ2-5 . TRBD2 TRBV5-1 CASSLGLAGQETQYF TGCGCCAGCAGCTTGGGACTAGCGGGCCAAGAGACCCAGTACTTC
TRBJ1-2 . TRBD1 TRBV28 CATNRQGPYGYTF TGTGCCACCAATCGACAGGGCCCCTATGGCTACACCTTC
TRBJ2-5 . TRBD2 TRBV5-4 CASSLRTSGQETQYF TGTGCCAGCAGCTTGAGGACTAGCGGACAAGAGACCCAGTACTTC
TRBJ2-5 few TRBD2 TRBV7-2 CASSSGLLAGGLEETQYF TGTGCCAGCAGCTCTGGACTACTAGCGGGAGGATTGGAAGAGACCCAGTACTTC
TRBJ1-4 once TRBD1 TRBV18 CASSSGQGNEKLFF TGTGCCAGCTCGTCGGGACAGGGAAATGAAAAACTGTTTTTT
TRBJ2-1 . TRBD2 TRBV11-2 CASSSLAAPGNEQFF TGTGCCAGCAGCTCCCTAGCGGCCCCGGGCAATGAGCAGTTCTTC
TRBJ2-3 few TRBD2 TRBV7-9 CASSLGLAEPTDTQYF TGTGCCAGCAGCCTCGGACTAGCGGAGCCAACAGATACGCAGTATTTT
TRBJ1-4 . TRBD1 TRBV4-3 CASSQDRQGFEKLFF TGCGCCAGCAGCCAAGACAGACAGGGTTTTGAAAAACTGTTTTTT
TRBJ2-5 . . TRBV3-1/TRBV3-2 CASTIQVGETQYF TGTGCCAGCACCATACAGGTGGGAGAGACCCAGTACTTC
TRBJ2-3 . . TRBV5-6 CASSPRSADTQYF TGTGCCAGCAGCCCGCGATCGGCAGATACGCAGTATTTT
TRBJ2-3 . TRBD1 TRBV20-1 CSASSGGFTDTQYF TGCAGTGCTAGTTCAGGGGGCTTTACAGATACGCAGTATTTT
TRBJ1-4 . . TRBV7-2 CASSLDYLTGTNEKLFF TGTGCCAGCAGCTTAGATTACCTTACGGGAACTAATGAAAAACTGTTTTTT
TRBJ2-5 . TRBD2 TRBV7-2 CASFLAGGSETQYF TGTGCCAGCTTCCTAGCGGGAGGCTCAGAGACCCAGTACTTC
TRBJ1-1 . TRBD1 TRBV27 CASSPRDRGKAFF TGTGCCAGCAGTCCCAGGGACAGGGGTAAAGCTTTCTTT
TRBJ1-2 . . TRBV6-2/TRBV6-3 CASSDSRRGYTF TGTGCCAGCAGTGACTCCCGGCGGGGCTACACCTTC
TRBJ2-3 . . TRBV12-3/TRBV12-4 CASSLGAYTQYF TGTGCCAGCAGTTTAGGAGCTTATACGCAGTATTTT
TRBJ1-6 few . TRBV18 CASSPSRGGSPLHF TGTGCCAGCTCACCATCGCGGGGTGGTTCACCCCTCCACTTT
TRBJ1-2 . TRBD1 TRBV28 CASTLIQGGNGYTF TGTGCCAGCACCCTAATACAGGGGGGGAATGGCTACACCTTC
TRBJ2-1 . . TRBV18 CASSPRRTGKDNEQFF TGTGCCAGCTCACCCCGAAGAACAGGGAAGGACAATGAGCAGTTCTTC
TRBJ1-6 . . TRBV4-3 CASSQDPQHNSPLHF TGCGCCAGCAGCCAAGATCCACAGCATAATTCACCCCTCCACTTT